Below, 25 T cell receptor beta chains from the same sample are listed, as sequenced in a study of CD8 T cells in Susac syndrome. Random hexamers were used to reverse transcribe an amount of roughly 0.45 to 1 ug RNA. TCRdb reprocessed the immunoSEQ multiplex PCR reads with MiXCR, giving one entry per CDR3 protein. The table has roughly 120,000 distinct CDR3 sequences, roughly 95% seen once. Sequencing input: CD4+ T cells from PBMCs. Source of these receptors: a human donor in good health.

The J gene is TRBJ2-3, the V gene TRBV15; TRBD1 or TRBD2 may be the D gene (6 bases each). The V gene lost 0 bases and the J gene lost 3 bases, with 10 bases spanning the gap. This CDR3 has 15 residues. The V gene's germline CDR1 is LNHNV and CDR2 YYDKDF (reference sequence). The CDR3 region is CATSRDGGQTDTQYF. The CDR3 DNA reads as TGTGCCACCAGCAGAGATGGGGGGCAAACAGATACGCAGTATTTT.

As DNA, the CDR3 is TGCAGCGTTGCACAGAGGGTCGGTGGGAATGGCTACACCTTC. Translation gives CSVAQRVGGNGYTF. This rearrangement joins TRBV29-1 to TRBJ1-2; D gene ambiguous. The length of the CDR3 is 14 residues. Trimming cost V 4 bases and J 6 bases, with 18 bases left between them. Germline values: CDR1 SQVTM, CDR2 ANQGSEA.

The chain links TRBV5-1 to TRBJ1-6; no firm D call. Germline-derived CDR1 and CDR2 are SGHRS and YFSETQ. Trimming removed 1 base at V and 0 bases at J, with 17 bases between. This CDR3 is 19 amino acids long. CDR3 sequence reads: CASSLSYPGINSYNSPLHF. The CDR3 DNA reads TGCGCCAGCAGCTTGTCCTATCCAGGAATCAACTCCTATAATTCACCCCTCCACTTT.

The V and J genes are TRBV28 and TRBJ1-1; no clear D gene. The CDR3 is 11 residues long. V lost 9 bases and J 1 base, leaving 6 bases between the germline ends. Germline assignment: CDR1 MDHEN and CDR2 SYDVKM. The CDR3 bases are TGTGCCAGTGAAGAGAACACTGAAGCTTTCTTT. This codes for CASEENTEAFF.

This sequence joins TRBV2 and TRBJ2-3; tentatively, D is TRBD1 (6 bases). Trimming removed 5 bases from V and 2 bases from J, with 14 bases in between. Looked up from germline, CDR1 is SNHLY and CDR2 is FYNNEI. The CDR3 spans 15 residues. The CDR3 DNA sequence: TGTGCCAGCAGTCCTACAGGGCGGAACACAGATACGCAGTATTTT. This encodes CASSPTGRNTDTQYF. Complete variable domain (other parts from reference TRBV2 and TRBJ2-3): EPEVTQTPSHQVTQMGQEVILRCVPISNHLYFYWYRQILGQKVEFLVSFYNNEISEKSEIFDDQFSVERPDGSNFTLKIRSTKLEDSAMYFCASSPTGRNTDTQYFGPGTRLTVL.

The chain links TRBV7-9 to TRBJ2-7; D ambiguous. Germline-derived CDR1 and CDR2 are SEHNR and FQNEAQ (reference sequence). Trimming shortened V by 7 bases and J by 0 bases, and 10 bases separated the two germline ends. The CDR3 loop spans 13 amino acids. The CDR3 DNA reads as TGTGCCAGCAACCGCCTGAGCTCCTACGAGCAGTACTTC. Translation gives CASNRLSSYEQYF.

The chain is built from TRBV20-1 and TRBJ2-4, with 11 bases aligning to TRBD1. This CDR3 has 14 residues. Unmatched junction bases numbered 7, after V lost 3 bases and J lost 9 bases. Germline V CDR1 and CDR2: DFQATT, SNEGSKA (reference sequence). Written as DNA, the CDR3 is TGCAGTGCTAGTCCCGGGACAGGGGGGGGCATTCAGTACTTC. Translated, it gives CSASPGTGGGIQYF.

This sequence joins TRBV20-1 and TRBJ1-3; D not resolved. Per germline, CDR1 DFQATT and CDR2 SNEGSKA (reference sequence). The length of the CDR3 is 13 residues. Trimming stripped 0 bases from V and 2 bases from J, with 5 bases between. The DNA for the CDR3 is TGCAGTGCTAGAGATACCGCTGGAAACACCATATATTTT. Translating it yields CSARDTAGNTIYF.

The V and J genes are TRBV12-3 or TRBV12-4 and TRBJ1-1; TRBD1 is a possible D gene (5 bases). CDR3 size: 14 residues. V dropped 5 bases and J dropped 6 bases, with 16 bases sitting between them. DNA of the CDR3: TGTGCCAGCAGTCCCCCCCTGGGGGTCGCTGAAGCTTTCTTT. Protein sequence: CASSPPLGVAEAFF.

The chain couples TRBV28 to TRBJ1-2; TRBD1 matches at 7 bases. This CDR3 region has 16 residues. CDR1 MDHEN and CDR2 SYDVKM come from the germline V gene. The junction had 17 bases not matched to a gene; V was cut back by 8 bases and J by 5 bases. The CDR3, as DNA: TGTGCCAGCGTCTCGGCAGCGACAGGGACCCTATATGGCTACACCTTC. Protein: CASVSAATGTLYGYTF.

The chain couples TRBV5-1 to TRBJ2-5; the match to TRBD1 covers 8 bases. The CDR3 length is 16 residues. Trimming removed 1 base from V and 1 base from J; junction bases left unmatched: 6. Germline V gene data show CDR1 as SGHRS and CDR2 as YFSETQ. The CDR3 DNA reads as TGCGCCAGCAGCTTGAACGGTACAGGGGGCCAAGAGACCCAGTACTTC. This encodes CASSLNGTGGQETQYF.

The V and J genes are TRBV30 and TRBJ2-7; 7 bases are shared with TRBD1. The CDR3 loop spans 13 amino acids. J was trimmed by 6 bases and V by 1 base; bases with no gene match: 6. The germline gives CDR1 GTSNPN, CDR2 SVGIG (reference sequence). The DNA for the CDR3 is TGTGCCTGGAGTGGAAACAGGGGCGGCGAGCAGTACTTC. It encodes CAWSGNRGGEQYF.

This chain uses TRBV28 with TRBJ1-4, with D perhaps matching TRBD1 (6 bases). This CDR3 has 16 residues. Between the trimmed V and J ends, which lost 5 bases and 8 bases, there was a span of 21 bases. Germline CDR1 reads MDHEN; CDR2 reads SYDVKM. Written as DNA, the CDR3 is TGTGCCAGCAGTCCCGGACTCACAGGGCTTCAGGAAAAACTGTTTTTT. Its protein product is CASSPGLTGLQEKLFF.

This clonotype has only one observation. This chain connects TRBV12-3 or TRBV12-4 to TRBJ2-2; D is undetermined. The CDR3 covers 12 residues. V lost 6 bases to trimming and J lost 6 bases, with 8 bases between them. The CDR3 loop reads CASSPDAGELFF. The CDR3, as DNA: TGTGCCAGCAGCCCTGATGCCGGGGAGCTGTTTTTT.

This chain links TRBV28 with TRBJ1-5; D may be TRBD1 (5 bases). This CDR3 region has 16 residues. The germline V and J ends were trimmed by 3 bases and 3 bases, with 15 bases remaining between them. Per the germline V gene, CDR1 is MDHEN and CDR2 is SYDVKM. In nucleotides, the CDR3 is TGTGCCAGCAGTTTCGGCCTTGGAGGGGACAATCAGCCCCAGCATTTT. Protein: CASSFGLGGDNQPQHF.

The V gene is TRBV3-1, the J gene TRBJ2-5, with 8 bases identical to TRBD1. Germline values: CDR1 LGHDT, CDR2 YNNKEL (reference sequence). The CDR3 runs 14 residues. With 3 bases clipped from V and 1 base from J, the junction kept 1 base outside the gene matches. The CDR3 is CASSQDRVQETQYF. CDR3 DNA sequence: TGTGCCAGCAGCCAGGACAGGGTCCAAGAGACCCAGTACTTC.

The chain employs TRBV28 and TRBJ2-5; no firm D call. This CDR3 comprises 15 residues. Germline CDR1 MDHEN, CDR2 SYDVKM. Trimming took off 7 bases at V and 2 bases at J, with 17 bases between the two ends. In nucleotides, the CDR3 is TGTGCCAGCACCGACCTGGGGTTGGGGCAAGAGACCCAGTACTTC. Its protein is CASTDLGLGQETQYF.

A single count supports this clonotype. Written as DNA, the CDR3 is TGCAGCGTTGAGGAGGGACCTAATCAGCCCCAGCATTTT. Residues: CSVEEGPNQPQHF. V usage is TRBV29-1 and J usage is TRBJ1-5, with a tentative D call TRBD1 (5 bases). Trimming left V 3 bases short and J 4 bases short, with 10 bases between. From germline, CDR1 is SQVTM and CDR2 ANQGSEA. The CDR3 extends over 13 amino acids.

The V gene is TRBV2, the J gene TRBJ1-1; no clear D gene. The CDR3 extends over 13 amino acids. Between the trimmed V and J ends, which lost 2 bases and 0 bases, there was a span of 4 bases. Germline CDR1 reads SNHLY; CDR2 reads FYNNEI. The CDR3 protein is CASSEQLNTEAFF. The CDR3 DNA reads TGTGCCAGCAGTGAACAGCTGAACACTGAAGCTTTCTTT.

The chain couples TRBV6-2 or TRBV6-3 to TRBJ2-6, with D tentatively TRBD1 (6 bases). Germline V CDR1 and CDR2: MNHEY, SVGEGT. This CDR3 has 16 amino acids. The V gene lost 5 bases and the J gene lost 0 bases, with 11 bases spanning the gap. CDR3 in DNA: TGTGCCAGCAGTCGTCAGGGGATCTCTGGGGCCAACGTCCTGACTTTC. Amino acids: CASSRQGISGANVLTF.

The chain has TRBV5-1 and TRBJ1-4, with TRBD1 as a possible D gene (6 bases). From germline, CDR1 is SGHRS and CDR2 YFSETQ. The ends were cut back, 4 bases at V and 3 bases at J, with 10 bases in the middle. The CDR3 consists of 14 residues. The chain's CDR3 is CASSPGHPNEKLFF. CDR3 nucleotides: TGCGCCAGCAGCCCGGGACACCCTAATGAAAAACTGTTTTTT.

V is TRBV28 and J is TRBJ2-1, with TRBD2 matching over 10 bases. CDR1 is MDHEN, CDR2 SYDVKM, per germline. This CDR3 has 15 amino acids. Unmatched junction bases numbered 7, after V lost 4 bases and J lost 7 bases. The CDR3 region is CASSSSLAGANEQFF. In DNA, the CDR3 is TGTGCCAGCAGTTCATCCCTAGCGGGAGCTAATGAGCAGTTCTTC. Complete variable domain (other parts from reference TRBV28 and TRBJ2-1): DVKVTQSSRYLVKRTGEKVFLECVQDMDHENMFWYRQDPGLGLRLIYFSYDVKMKEKGDIPEGYSVSREKKERFSLILESASTNQTSMYLCASSSSLAGANEQFFGPGTRLTVL.

The genes are TRBV2 and TRBJ2-1; D possibly matches TRBD1 or TRBD2 (5 bases each). CDR3 length equals 15 residues. Germline values: CDR1 SNHLY, CDR2 FYNNEI. The ends were cut back, 4 bases at V and 9 bases at J, with 19 bases in the middle. For the CDR3, the DNA is TGTGCCAGCAGTGGAAGGGGAGATGGGCTTGGTGAGCAGTTCTTC. It is translated as CASSGRGDGLGEQFF.

The gene calls are TRBV19 and TRBJ1-1; D is possibly TRBD1 (6 bases). Trimming shortened V by 4 bases and J by 10 bases, and 16 bases separated the two germline ends. Per the germline V gene, CDR1 is LNHDA and CDR2 is SQIVND (reference sequence). The length of the CDR3 is 13 residues. The CDR3: CASSTQGGYGAFF. The DNA of the CDR3 is TGTGCCAGTAGTACCCAAGGGGGTTACGGAGCTTTCTTT.

The chain carries TRBV3-1 and TRBJ2-2, with unresolved D. Between the trimmed V and J ends, which lost 4 bases and 2 bases, there was a span of 11 bases. The V gene's germline CDR1 is LGHDT and CDR2 YNNKEL (reference sequence). The CDR3 has 15 amino acids. The DNA of the CDR3 is TGTGCCAGCAGCCCCAGGCGGCTAAACACCGGGGAGCTGTTTTTT. The encoded protein is CASSPRRLNTGELFF.